This is a list of T cell receptor beta chains from one sample in a study of naive and memory T cell subsets. In TCRdb, the 5' RACE reads were re-called with MiXCR into one record per CDR3 protein. The sample has about 62,000 distinct CDR3 sequences, 8% seen once. The receptor source for this set is a female donor in good health. The CDR3 runs from the conserved cysteine through the conserved F or W.

J,V,CDR3
TRBJ2-7,TRBV7-2,CASSRDPNGYEQYF
TRBJ2-3,TRBV20-1,CSANKINTDTQYF
TRBJ2-2,TRBV12-2,CASRFGTGELFF
TRBJ1-1,TRBV7-9,CASSSIQGAPDTEAFF
TRBJ2-3,TRBV7-3,CASSYTSGTSTDTQYF
TRBJ2-7,TRBV4-1,CASSQRLSGEQYF
TRBJ2-3,TRBV7-2,CASSLTSDTQYF
TRBJ2-1,TRBV11-2,CASSWVRGDNEQFF
TRBJ2-7,TRBV6-6,CASSTPGASGIYEQYF
TRBJ2-7,TRBV3-1,CASSHRGYDWQYF
TRBJ2-5,TRBV19,CASSRRRQGTTGSPTQYF
TRBJ1-2,TRBV5-1,CASSLSGVNYGYTF
TRBJ2-3,TRBV7-9,CASSHTREGLGDTQYF
TRBJ1-1,TRBV28,CASSLVQDSEAFF
TRBJ2-3,TRBV28,CASSPPGVGDGYDTQYF
TRBJ1-1,TRBV12-3/TRBV12-4,CASSLQGSTEAFF
TRBJ2-7,TRBV7-8,CASSFTGDYEQYF
TRBJ2-7,TRBV3-1,CASSQVGWREGSREQYF
TRBJ1-1,TRBV6-5,CASSYSPGRSNTEAFF
TRBJ1-2,TRBV6-1,CASSYTQGGYGYTF
TRBJ1-5,TRBV12-3/TRBV12-4,CASSLNENQPQHF
TRBJ1-2,TRBV19,CASRPRQGLNYGYTF
TRBJ2-4,TRBV28,CASSSPGALAKNIQYF
TRBJ2-2,TRBV6-5,CASSYGQLPRGELFF
TRBJ1-1,TRBV5-1,CASSLGQGVKNTEASF
TRBJ2-7,TRBV12-3/TRBV12-4,CASSGLGFEQYF
TRBJ2-7,TRBV6-5,CASSYGTAYYEQYF
TRBJ1-4,TRBV20-1,CSAGKTGFNEKLFF
TRBJ1-1,TRBV7-8,CASRRDLNTEAFF
TRBJ1-1,TRBV20-1,CSARPTFGRTEAFF
TRBJ2-1,TRBV7-2,CASRTGLAGANEQFF
TRBJ1-6,TRBV6-2/TRBV6-3,CASSYAGTGTLHF
TRBJ1-5,TRBV20-1,CSARVAPGQGSRIANQPQHF
TRBJ1-2,TRBV4-1,CASSQDEGSYYYGYTF
TRBJ2-7,TRBV25-1,CASSTLKGVVEQYF
TRBJ1-6,TRBV5-1,CASSLDVGTGSPLHF
TRBJ2-5,TRBV3-1,CASSQLAGGGETQYF
TRBJ1-5,TRBV20-1,CSARDSGRDSYQPQHF
TRBJ2-1,TRBV6-2/TRBV6-3,CASRPRPDRPGQNNEQFF
TRBJ2-3,TRBV15,CATSQGAGDTQYF
TRBJ1-4,TRBV5-1,CASSLDEKLFF
TRBJ2-1,TRBV20-1,CSAIPGGSYNEQFF
TRBJ2-7,TRBV28,CASSTIVGRWYEQYF
TRBJ2-5,TRBV5-1,CASRDKLQGRETQYF
TRBJ2-7,TRBV10-1,CASIGPWVQSSYEQYF
TRBJ1-1,TRBV5-4,CASSLYNGGEAFF
TRBJ1-2,TRBV11-2,CASSLGVGSGINYGYTF